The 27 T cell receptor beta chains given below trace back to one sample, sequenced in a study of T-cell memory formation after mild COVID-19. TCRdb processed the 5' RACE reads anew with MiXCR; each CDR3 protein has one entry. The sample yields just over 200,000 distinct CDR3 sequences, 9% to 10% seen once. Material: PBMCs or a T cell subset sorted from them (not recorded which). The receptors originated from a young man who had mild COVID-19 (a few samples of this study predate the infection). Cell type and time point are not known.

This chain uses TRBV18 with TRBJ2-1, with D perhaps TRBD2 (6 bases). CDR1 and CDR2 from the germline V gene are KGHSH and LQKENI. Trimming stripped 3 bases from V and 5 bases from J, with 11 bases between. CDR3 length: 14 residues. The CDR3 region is CASSPALADNEQFF. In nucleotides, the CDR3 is TGTGCCAGCTCACCGGCCTTAGCGGACAATGAGCAGTTCTTC.

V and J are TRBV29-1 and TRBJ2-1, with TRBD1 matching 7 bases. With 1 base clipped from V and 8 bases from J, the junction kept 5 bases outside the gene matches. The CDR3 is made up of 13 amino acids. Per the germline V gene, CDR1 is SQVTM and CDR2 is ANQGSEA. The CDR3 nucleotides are TGCAGCGTTGAAGGAGGACAGGCGGATGAGCAGTTCTTC. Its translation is CSVEGGQADEQFF.

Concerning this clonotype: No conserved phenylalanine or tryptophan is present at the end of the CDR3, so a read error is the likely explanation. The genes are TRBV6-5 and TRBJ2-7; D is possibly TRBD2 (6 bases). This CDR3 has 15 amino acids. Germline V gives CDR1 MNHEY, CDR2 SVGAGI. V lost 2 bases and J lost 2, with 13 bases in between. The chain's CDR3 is CASSYKYPGAYEQYS. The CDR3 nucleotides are TGTGCCAGCAGTTACAAATACCCGGGGGCCTACGAGCAGTACTCC.

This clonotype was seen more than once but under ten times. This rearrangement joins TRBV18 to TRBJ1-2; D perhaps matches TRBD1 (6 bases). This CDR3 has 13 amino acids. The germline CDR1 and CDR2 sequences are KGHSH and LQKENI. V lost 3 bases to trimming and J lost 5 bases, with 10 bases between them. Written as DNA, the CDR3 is TGTGCCAGCTCACCGGGGGCGGAGTATGGCTACACCTTC. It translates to CASSPGAEYGYTF.

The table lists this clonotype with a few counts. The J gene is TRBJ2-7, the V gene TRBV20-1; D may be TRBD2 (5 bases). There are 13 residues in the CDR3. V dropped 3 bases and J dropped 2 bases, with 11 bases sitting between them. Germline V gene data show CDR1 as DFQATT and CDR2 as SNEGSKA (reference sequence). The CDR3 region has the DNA TGCAGTGCTAGTCGGACGGGGACCTACGAGCAGTACTTC. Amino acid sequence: CSASRTGTYEQYF.

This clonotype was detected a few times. DNA of the CDR3: TGTGCCAGCAGCTTGGTCGAGGGCGGCAGCCCTAAGGCTGGCTACACCTTC. As protein: CASSLVEGGSPKAGYTF. The gene calls are TRBV5-6 and TRBJ1-2; D is ambiguous. Germline V gene data show CDR1 as SGHDT and CDR2 as YYEEEE. Trimming cost V 0 bases and J 7 bases, with 22 bases left between them. CDR3 length equals 17 residues.

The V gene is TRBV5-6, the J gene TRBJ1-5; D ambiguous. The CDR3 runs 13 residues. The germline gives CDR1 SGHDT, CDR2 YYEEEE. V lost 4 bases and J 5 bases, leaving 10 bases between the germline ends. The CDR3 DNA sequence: TGTGCCAGCAGCAAGTCAAGAGATCAGCCCCAGCATTTT. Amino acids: CASSKSRDQPQHF.

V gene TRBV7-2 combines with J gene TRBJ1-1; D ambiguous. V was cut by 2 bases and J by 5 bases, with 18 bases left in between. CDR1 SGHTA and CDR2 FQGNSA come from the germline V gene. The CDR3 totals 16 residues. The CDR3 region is CASSLPGFNLGTEAFF. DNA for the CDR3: TGTGCCAGCAGCTTACCGGGATTCAACCTTGGGACTGAAGCTTTCTTT.

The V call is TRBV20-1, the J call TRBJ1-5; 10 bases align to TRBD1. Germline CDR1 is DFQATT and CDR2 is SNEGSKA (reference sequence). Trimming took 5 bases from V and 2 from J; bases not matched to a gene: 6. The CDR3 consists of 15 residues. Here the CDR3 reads CSAGQGVKGNQPQHF. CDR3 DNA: TGCAGTGCTGGACAGGGGGTGAAGGGCAATCAGCCCCAGCATTTT.

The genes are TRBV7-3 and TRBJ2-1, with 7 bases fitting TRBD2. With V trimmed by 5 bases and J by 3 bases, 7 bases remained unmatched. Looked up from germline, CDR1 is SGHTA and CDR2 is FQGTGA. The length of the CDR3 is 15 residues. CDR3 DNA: TGTGCCAGCAGCCCACGACTAGCAAGCTACAATGAGCAGTTCTTC. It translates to CASSPRLASYNEQFF.

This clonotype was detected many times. CDR3 loop: CSARPIQTANHTDTQYF. The DNA of the CDR3 is TGCAGTGCTAGGCCGATCCAGACTGCAAACCACACAGATACGCAGTATTTT. The chain combines TRBV20-1 with TRBJ2-3, with D unclear. V was shortened by 3 bases and J by 2 bases, with 21 bases between the two germline ends. Per the germline V gene, CDR1 is DFQATT and CDR2 is SNEGSKA (reference sequence). The CDR3 contains 17 residues.

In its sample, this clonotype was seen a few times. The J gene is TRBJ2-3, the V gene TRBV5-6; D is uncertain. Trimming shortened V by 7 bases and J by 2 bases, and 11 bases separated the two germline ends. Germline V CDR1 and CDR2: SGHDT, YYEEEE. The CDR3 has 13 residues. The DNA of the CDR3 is TGTGCCAGCCCCGGACCATCCACAGATACGCAGTATTTT. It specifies CASPGPSTDTQYF.

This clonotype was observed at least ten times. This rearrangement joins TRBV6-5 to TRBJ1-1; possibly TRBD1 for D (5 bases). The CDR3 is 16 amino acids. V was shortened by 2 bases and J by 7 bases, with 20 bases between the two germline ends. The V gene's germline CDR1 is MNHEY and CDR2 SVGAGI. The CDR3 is CASSYDMTSLGGEAFF. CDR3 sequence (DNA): TGTGCCAGCAGTTACGACATGACATCCCTGGGGGGTGAAGCTTTCTTT.

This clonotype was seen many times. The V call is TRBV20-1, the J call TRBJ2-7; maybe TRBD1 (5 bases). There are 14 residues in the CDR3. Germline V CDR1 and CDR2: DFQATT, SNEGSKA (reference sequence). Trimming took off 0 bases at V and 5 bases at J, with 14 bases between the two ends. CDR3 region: CSARDGKGYDEQYF. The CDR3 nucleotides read TGCAGTGCTAGAGATGGTAAGGGGTACGACGAGCAGTACTTC.

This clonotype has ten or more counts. CDR3 bases: TGTGCCAGCAGCTTTACTCACACCGGGGAGCTGTTTTTT. Protein: CASSFTHTGELFF. The chain recombines TRBV3-1 with TRBJ2-2; D is unresolved. There are 13 residues in the CDR3. With 5 bases removed from V and 3 bases from J, the gap between germline ends came to 7 bases. Germline CDR1 and CDR2: LGHDT and YNNKEL (reference sequence).

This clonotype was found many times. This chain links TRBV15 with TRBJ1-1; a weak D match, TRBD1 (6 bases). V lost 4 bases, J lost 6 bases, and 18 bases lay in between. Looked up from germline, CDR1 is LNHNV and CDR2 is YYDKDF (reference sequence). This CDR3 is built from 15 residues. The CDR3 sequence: CATSMGGPGAPEAFF. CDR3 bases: TGTGCCACCAGCATGGGGGGACCGGGGGCCCCTGAAGCTTTCTTT.

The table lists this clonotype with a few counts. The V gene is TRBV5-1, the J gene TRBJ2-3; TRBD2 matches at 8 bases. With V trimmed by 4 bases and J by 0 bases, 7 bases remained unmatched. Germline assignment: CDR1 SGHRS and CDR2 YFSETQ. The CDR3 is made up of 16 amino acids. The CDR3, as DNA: TGCGCCAGCAGCCGGTCGGCTAGCGGGAGCACAGATACGCAGTATTTT. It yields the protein CASSRSASGSTDTQYF.

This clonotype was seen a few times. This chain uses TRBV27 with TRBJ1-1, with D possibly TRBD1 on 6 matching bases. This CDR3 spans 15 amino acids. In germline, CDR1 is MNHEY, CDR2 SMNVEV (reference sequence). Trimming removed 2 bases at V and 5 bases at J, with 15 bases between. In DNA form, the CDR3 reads TGTGCCAGCAGTTTAGTCCCCTCAGGGGCTACTGAAGCTTTCTTT. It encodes CASSLVPSGATEAFF.

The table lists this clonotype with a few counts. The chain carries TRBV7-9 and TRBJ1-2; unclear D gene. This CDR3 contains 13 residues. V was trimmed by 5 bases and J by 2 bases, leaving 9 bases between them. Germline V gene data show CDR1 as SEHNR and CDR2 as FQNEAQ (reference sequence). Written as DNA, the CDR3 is TGTGCCAGCAGCCCCCGACCAAACTATGGCTACACCTTC. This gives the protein CASSPRPNYGYTF.

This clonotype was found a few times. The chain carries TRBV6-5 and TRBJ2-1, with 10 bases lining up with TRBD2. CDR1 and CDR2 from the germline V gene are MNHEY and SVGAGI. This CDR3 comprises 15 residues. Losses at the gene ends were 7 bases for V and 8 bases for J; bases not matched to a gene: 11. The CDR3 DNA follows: TGTGCCAGCACCCGGAGCGGGGGGGCCGGATATGAGCAGTTCTTC. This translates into CASTRSGGAGYEQFF.

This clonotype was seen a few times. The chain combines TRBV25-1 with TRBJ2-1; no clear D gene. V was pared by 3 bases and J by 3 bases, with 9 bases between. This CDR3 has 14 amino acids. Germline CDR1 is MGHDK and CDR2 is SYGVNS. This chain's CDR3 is CASSDPGHYNEQFF. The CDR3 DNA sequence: TGTGCCAGCAGTGACCCGGGTCACTACAATGAGCAGTTCTTC. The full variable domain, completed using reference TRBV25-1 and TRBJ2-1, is EADIYQTPRYLVIGTGKKITLECSQTMGHDKMYWYQQDPGMELHLIHYSYGVNSTEKGDLSSESTVSRIRTEHFPLTLESARPSHTSQYLCASSDPGHYNEQFFGPGTRLTVL.

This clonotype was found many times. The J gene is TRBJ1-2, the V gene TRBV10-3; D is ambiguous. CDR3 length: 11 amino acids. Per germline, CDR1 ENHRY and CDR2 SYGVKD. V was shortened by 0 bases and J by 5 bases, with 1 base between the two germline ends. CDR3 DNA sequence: TGTGCCATCAGTGAGTCGTATGGCTACACCTTC. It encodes CAISESYGYTF.

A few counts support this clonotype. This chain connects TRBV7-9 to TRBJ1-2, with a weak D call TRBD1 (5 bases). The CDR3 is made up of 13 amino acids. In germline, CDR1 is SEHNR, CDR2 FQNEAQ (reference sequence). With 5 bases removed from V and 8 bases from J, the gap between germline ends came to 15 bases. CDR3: CASSLRNPGGYTF. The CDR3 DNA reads TGTGCCAGCAGCCTCAGGAATCCAGGGGGCTACACCTTC.

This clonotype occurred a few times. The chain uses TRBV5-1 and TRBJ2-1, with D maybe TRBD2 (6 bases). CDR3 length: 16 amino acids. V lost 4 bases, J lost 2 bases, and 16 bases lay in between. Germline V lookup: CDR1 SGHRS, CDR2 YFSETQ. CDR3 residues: CASSPTPRETYNEQFF. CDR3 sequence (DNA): TGCGCCAGCAGCCCTACACCACGGGAGACCTACAATGAGCAGTTCTTC.

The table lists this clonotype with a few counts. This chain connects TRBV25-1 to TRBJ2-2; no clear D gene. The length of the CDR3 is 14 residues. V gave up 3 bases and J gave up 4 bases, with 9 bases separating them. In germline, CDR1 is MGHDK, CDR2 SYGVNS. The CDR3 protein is CASSEVLFTGELFF. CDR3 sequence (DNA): TGTGCCAGCAGTGAGGTTTTGTTCACCGGGGAGCTGTTTTTT.

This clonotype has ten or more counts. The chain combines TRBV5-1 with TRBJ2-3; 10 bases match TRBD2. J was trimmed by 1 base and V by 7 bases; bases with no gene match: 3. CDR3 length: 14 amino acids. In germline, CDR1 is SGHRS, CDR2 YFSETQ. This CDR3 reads CASATSGGTDTQYF. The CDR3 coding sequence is TGCGCCAGCGCTACTAGCGGGGGCACAGATACGCAGTATTTT.

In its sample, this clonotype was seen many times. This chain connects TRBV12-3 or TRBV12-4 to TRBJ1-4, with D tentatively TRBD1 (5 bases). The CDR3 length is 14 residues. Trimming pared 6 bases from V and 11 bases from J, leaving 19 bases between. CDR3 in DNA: TGTGCCAGCAGCTTATCTGGCGTGAGGGGTAAACTGTTTTTT. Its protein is CASSLSGVRGKLFF.